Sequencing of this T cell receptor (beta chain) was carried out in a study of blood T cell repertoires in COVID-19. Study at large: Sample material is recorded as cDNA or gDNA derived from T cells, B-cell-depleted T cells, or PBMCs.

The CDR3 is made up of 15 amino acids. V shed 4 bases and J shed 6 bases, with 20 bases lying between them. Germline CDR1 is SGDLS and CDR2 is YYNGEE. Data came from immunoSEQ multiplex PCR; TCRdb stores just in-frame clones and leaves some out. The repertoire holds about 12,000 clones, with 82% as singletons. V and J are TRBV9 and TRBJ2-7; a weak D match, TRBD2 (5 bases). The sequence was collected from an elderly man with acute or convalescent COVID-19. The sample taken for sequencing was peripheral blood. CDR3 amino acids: CASSPGVAAEGEQYF. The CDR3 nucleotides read TGTGCCAGCAGCCCTGGGGTAGCTGCTGAGGGCGAGCAGTACTTC.